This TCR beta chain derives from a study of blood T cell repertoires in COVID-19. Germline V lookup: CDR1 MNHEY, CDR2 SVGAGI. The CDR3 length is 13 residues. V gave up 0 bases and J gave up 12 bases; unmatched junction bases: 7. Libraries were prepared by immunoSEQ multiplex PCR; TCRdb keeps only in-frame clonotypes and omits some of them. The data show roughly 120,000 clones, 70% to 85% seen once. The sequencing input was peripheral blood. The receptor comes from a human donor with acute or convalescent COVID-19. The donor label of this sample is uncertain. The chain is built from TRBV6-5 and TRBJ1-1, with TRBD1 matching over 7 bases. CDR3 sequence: CASSYSQDRPSFF. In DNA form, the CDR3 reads TGTGCCAGCAGTTACTCCCAGGACAGGCCATCTTTCTTT.